A single sample is the source of the 17 T cell receptor beta chains below, sequenced in a study of immune heterogeneity within non-small cell lung tumors. Bulk tumor genomic DNA (approximately 570 ng per sample) served as template. Biopsies, several per primary tumor and spaced far apart, were collected during surgery. Curative surgery was performed on patients who had untreated, newly diagnosed non-small cell lung cancer. TCR beta CDR3 was amplified by multiplex PCR using 32 V and 13 J primers. TCRdb reprocessed the multiplex PCR reads with MiXCR, giving one entry per CDR3 protein. In the table there are about 5,600 distinct CDR3 sequences, around 18% of which are singletons. Sequenced input: lung tumor tissue. The receptors originated from a middle-aged man with non-small cell lung cancer.

The sample holds a few counts of this clonotype. V is TRBV10-3 and J is TRBJ2-5, with TRBD1 identical over 10 bases. Unmatched junction bases numbered 5, after V lost 4 bases and J lost 6 bases. The CDR3 is 14 amino acids. Germline CDR1 is ENHRY and CDR2 is SYGVKD. The CDR3 loop reads CAISGGQGGKTQYF. CDR3 nucleotides: TGTGCCATCAGTGGCGGACAGGGGGGAAAGACCCAGTACTTC.

Regarding this clonotype: The CDR3 ends on some other residue instead of the conserved phenylalanine or tryptophan, so this is likely a read error. The chain is built from TRBV20-1 and TRBJ2-5; D possibly corresponds to TRBD1 (6 bases). The V gene's germline CDR1 is DFQATT and CDR2 SNEGSKA (reference sequence). V lost 2 bases and J lost 5, with 18 bases in between. The CDR3 is made up of 15 amino acids. CDR3 in amino acids: CSARSRDTLGETQYL. DNA for the CDR3: TGCAGTGCTAGATCCCGGGACACCCTCGGGGAGACCCAGTACTTA.

This clonotype was seen at least ten times. The chain couples TRBV10-2 to TRBJ1-5; D may be TRBD1 (5 bases). Germline V gene lookup returns CDR1 WSHSY and CDR2 SAAADI. The ends were cut back, 4 bases at V and 5 bases at J, with 9 bases in the middle. The CDR3 spans 13 residues. CDR3 region: CASSGGSHQPQHF. Written as DNA, the CDR3 is TGCGCCAGCAGTGGGGGGTCCCATCAGCCCCAGCATTTT.

This clonotype is medium-sized in the sample. The chain is built from TRBV9 and TRBJ2-7, with D perhaps assigned TRBD1 or TRBD2 (5 bases each). CDR3 length: 13 amino acids. The V end was cut by 0 bases, the J end by 4 bases, with 8 bases between. The V gene's germline CDR1 is SGDLS and CDR2 YYNGEE. The CDR3 loop is CASSVEGTYEQYF. CDR3 DNA: TGTGCCAGCAGCGTAGAAGGGACGTACGAGCAGTACTTC.

This clonotype is labeled medium-sized. This rearrangement joins TRBV20-1 to TRBJ1-1; no clear D. The CDR3 runs 15 residues. Deletions cut 4 bases from V and 5 bases from J, with 20 bases between. Germline loops: CDR1 DFQATT, CDR2 SNEGSKA (reference sequence). CDR3 nucleotides: TGCAGTGCTACCCTTTCCGGTCTGGGTTTGACTGAAGCTTTCTTT. It codes for CSATLSGLGLTEAFF.

This clonotype is medium-sized by share. This chain connects TRBV19 to TRBJ2-7, with 9 bases that match TRBD1. V shed 7 bases, J shed 3 bases, and the junction held 4 bases outside the gene matches. This CDR3 region has 13 residues. Germline V lookup: CDR1 LNHDA, CDR2 SQIVND (reference sequence). This CDR3 reads CASNADRGYEQYF. The CDR3 DNA reads as TGTGCCAGTAACGCGGACAGGGGCTACGAGCAGTACTTC.

About this clonotype itself: This may be a read error, as it is one base from a much larger clone. The V call is TRBV4-3, the J call TRBJ2-7; D unclear. Germline V gene data show CDR1 as LGHNA and CDR2 as YSLEER. The CDR3 runs 14 residues. Trimming left V 5 bases short and J 0 bases short, with 11 bases between. CDR3 residues: CASSAEKVSYEQYF. As DNA, the CDR3 is TGCGCCAGCAGCGCGGAGAAGGTCTCCTACGAGCAGTACTTC.

Note on this clonotype: A much larger clonotype is one base distant, so this may be a read error. The chain is built from TRBV12-3 or TRBV12-4 and TRBJ2-7; 9 bases align to TRBD1. V was pared by 6 bases and J by 4 bases, with 10 bases of the junction left unmatched. This CDR3 contains 15 residues. The CDR3 DNA reads TGTGCCAGCAGGGACACGGGACAGGGCACGTACGAGCAGTACTTC. Its translation: CASRDTGQGTYEQYF.

In its sample, this clonotype ranks as medium-sized (0.01 to 0.1%). V and J are TRBV5-6 and TRBJ1-2, with a weak D call TRBD1 (5 bases). Germline CDR1 SGHDT, CDR2 YYEEEE. This CDR3 comprises 17 residues. V was cut by 4 bases and J by 4 bases, with 23 bases left in between. The CDR3 DNA follows: TGTGCCAGCAGCCGAGGGGATAGCATATTTGGACCCTATGGCTACACCTTC. Translated: CASSRGDSIFGPYGYTF.

This clonotype is labeled medium-sized. The V gene is TRBV27, the J gene TRBJ1-6; a possible D gene is TRBD1 (5 bases). The CDR3 is 13 amino acids. Trimming cost V 2 bases and J 15 bases, with 14 bases left between them. Germline CDR1 reads MNHEY; CDR2 reads SMNVEV (reference sequence). The DNA for the CDR3 is TGTGCCAGCAGTTTAAAAAGGCAGGGACGCCTCCACTTT. It specifies CASSLKRQGRLHF.

By frequency in the sample, this clonotype is large. The gene calls are TRBV20-1 and TRBJ2-7; D is possibly TRBD2 (6 bases). V was cut by 3 bases and J by 7 bases, with 13 bases left in between. Germline CDR1 and CDR2: DFQATT and SNEGSKA (reference sequence). The CDR3 loop spans 12 amino acids. CDR3 residues: CSASQGAGEQYF. In DNA, the CDR3 is TGCAGTGCTAGTCAAGGGGCGGGGGAGCAGTACTTC.

This clonotype turned up a few times. This rearrangement joins TRBV19 to TRBJ1-1, with 7 positions matching TRBD1. This CDR3 comprises 15 residues. In germline, CDR1 is LNHDA, CDR2 SQIVND (reference sequence). The V and J ends lost 7 bases and 4 bases, in that order; junction bases with no gene match: 12. For the CDR3, the DNA is TGTGCCAGTACGGGACAGCTGTCGGGGTTCACTGAAGCTTTCTTT. It yields the protein CASTGQLSGFTEAFF.

The chain couples TRBV4-1 to TRBJ2-1; D is ambiguous. The germline V gene has CDR1 MGHRA and CDR2 YSYEKL. The V end was cut by 7 bases, the J end by 2 bases, with 15 bases between. This CDR3 has 15 amino acids. CDR3 in DNA: TGCGCCAGCAAGGGTTCCGCAACCGCCTACAATGAGCAGTTCTTC. Its translation: CASKGSATAYNEQFF.

Within the sample, this clonotype is medium-sized (0.01 to 0.1%). The chain joins TRBV11-2 to TRBJ2-7; 7 nucleotides line up with TRBD1. J was trimmed by 0 bases and V by 5 bases; bases with no gene match: 16. Germline V gene sequence: CDR1 SGHAT, CDR2 FQNNGV. The CDR3 extends over 18 amino acids. CDR3 loop: CASSPRDSPRGASYEQYF. The CDR3 DNA reads TGTGCCAGCAGCCCTAGGGACAGCCCTCGGGGAGCCTCCTACGAGCAGTACTTC.

Comments on this clonotype: The junction does not match germline at one end; this may be a read error. V is TRBV6-1 and J is TRBJ2-1; the match to TRBD2 covers 8 bases. This CDR3 spans 14 amino acids. Germline-derived CDR1 and CDR2 are MNHNS and SASEGT. In nucleotides, the CDR3 is TGCGCCAGCAGTGAACTAGCGGACTACAATGAGAAGTTCTTC. This encodes CASSELADYNEKFF.

This clonotype is judged medium-sized. V usage is TRBV5-5 and J usage is TRBJ2-2, with 8 bases matching TRBD2. After removal of 2 bases from V and 7 bases from J, the junction contained 7 bases not matched to a gene. CDR1 and CDR2 from the germline V gene are SGHKS and YYEKEE (reference sequence). The CDR3 is 15 amino acids. The CDR3 sequence: CASSFSGTSIGELFF. The CDR3 nucleotides are TGTGCCAGCAGCTTCTCCGGGACTAGTATCGGGGAGCTGTTTTTT.

This clonotype was counted many times. The chain recombines TRBV9 with TRBJ2-1, with 7 bases fitting TRBD2. The CDR3 has 16 amino acids. With V trimmed by 0 bases and J by 2 bases, 5 bases remained unmatched. Germline V lookup: CDR1 SGDLS, CDR2 YYNGEE. CDR3 coding DNA: TGTGCCAGCAGCGTAGCAGTTGCGGGAGCCTACAATGAGCAGTTCTTC. As protein: CASSVAVAGAYNEQFF.